This TCR beta chain was obtained from a study of blood T cells in healthy people across ages. Study results and limitations: Diversity estimates drawn from one million T cells were deemed underestimates.

PCR was performed a second time for 7 to 11 cycles using a sample-barcoded 5' primer and a J-beta primer mix. Every sample gave at least 3 million paired-end reads containing CDR3. One entry per CDR3 protein results from TCRdb running MiXCR on the 5' RACE reads. The table lists roughly 730,000 distinct CDR3 sequences, around three fifths of them singletons. The germline V and J ends were trimmed by 2 bases and 8 bases, with 16 bases remaining between them. Germline V lookup: CDR1 MDHEN, CDR2 SYDVKM. The CDR3 consists of 16 residues. Researchers isolated at least 7 million PBMCs per sample. This clonotype was seen only a few times. What it recognizes is unknown.

Sequencing was carried out using blood. This chain connects TRBV28 to TRBJ1-6; maybe TRBD1 (6 bases). This receptor was taken from a man in his forties in good health. The CDR3 nucleotides read TGTGCCAGCAGTTTAGGCGGGGCAGGGGCGTATTCACCCCTCCACTTT. It yields the protein CASSLGGAGAYSPLHF.